This T cell receptor beta chain emerged from a study of T cell clonotyping in hematopoietic cell transplantation. Study overall: Recipient samples before transplant were obtained post-cytoreduction. General observations from the study: Pathologically expanded recipient clonotypes increased progressively from day 30 to day 180 as diversity fell.

As to time point: recipient sample about 28 days before transplant, after cytoreduction. With respect to this clone: Its antigen remains unidentified.

The CDR3 has 16 amino acids. J lost 8 bases, V lost 4 bases, and 7 bases had no gene match. Germline CDR1 SGHDT, CDR2 YYEEEE. Libraries were prepared by immunoSEQ multiplex PCR; TCRdb keeps only in-frame clonotypes and omits some of them. The profile shows about 43,000 clones, about 85% of them singletons. The gene calls are TRBV5-6 and TRBJ1-6, with 12 bases identical to TRBD1. The sample was peripheral blood mononuclear cells, taken before stem cell transplant. The sequence was collected from a man aged 60 to 69 with acute myeloid leukemia. Some clones in this sample may be carry-over from other donors' samples. Here the CDR3 DNA reads TGTGCCAGCAGCGGGGGGACAGGGGGCGCGGATTCACCCCTCCACTTT. Residues: CASSGGTGGADSPLHF.